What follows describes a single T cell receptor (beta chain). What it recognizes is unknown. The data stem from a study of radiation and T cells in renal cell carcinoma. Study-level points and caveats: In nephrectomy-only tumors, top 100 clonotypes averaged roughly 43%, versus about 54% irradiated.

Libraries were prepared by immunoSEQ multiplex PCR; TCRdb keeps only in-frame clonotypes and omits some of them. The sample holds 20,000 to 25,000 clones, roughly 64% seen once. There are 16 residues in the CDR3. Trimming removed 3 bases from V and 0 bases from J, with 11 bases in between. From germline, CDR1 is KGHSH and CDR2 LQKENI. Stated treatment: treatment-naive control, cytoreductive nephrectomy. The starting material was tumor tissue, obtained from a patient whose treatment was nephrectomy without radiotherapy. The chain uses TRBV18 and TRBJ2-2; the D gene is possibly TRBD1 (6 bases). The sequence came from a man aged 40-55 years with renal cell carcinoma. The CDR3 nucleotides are TGTGCCAGCTCACCTACGGACAGCGCGAACACCGGGGAGCTGTTTTTT. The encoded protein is CASSPTDSANTGELFF.